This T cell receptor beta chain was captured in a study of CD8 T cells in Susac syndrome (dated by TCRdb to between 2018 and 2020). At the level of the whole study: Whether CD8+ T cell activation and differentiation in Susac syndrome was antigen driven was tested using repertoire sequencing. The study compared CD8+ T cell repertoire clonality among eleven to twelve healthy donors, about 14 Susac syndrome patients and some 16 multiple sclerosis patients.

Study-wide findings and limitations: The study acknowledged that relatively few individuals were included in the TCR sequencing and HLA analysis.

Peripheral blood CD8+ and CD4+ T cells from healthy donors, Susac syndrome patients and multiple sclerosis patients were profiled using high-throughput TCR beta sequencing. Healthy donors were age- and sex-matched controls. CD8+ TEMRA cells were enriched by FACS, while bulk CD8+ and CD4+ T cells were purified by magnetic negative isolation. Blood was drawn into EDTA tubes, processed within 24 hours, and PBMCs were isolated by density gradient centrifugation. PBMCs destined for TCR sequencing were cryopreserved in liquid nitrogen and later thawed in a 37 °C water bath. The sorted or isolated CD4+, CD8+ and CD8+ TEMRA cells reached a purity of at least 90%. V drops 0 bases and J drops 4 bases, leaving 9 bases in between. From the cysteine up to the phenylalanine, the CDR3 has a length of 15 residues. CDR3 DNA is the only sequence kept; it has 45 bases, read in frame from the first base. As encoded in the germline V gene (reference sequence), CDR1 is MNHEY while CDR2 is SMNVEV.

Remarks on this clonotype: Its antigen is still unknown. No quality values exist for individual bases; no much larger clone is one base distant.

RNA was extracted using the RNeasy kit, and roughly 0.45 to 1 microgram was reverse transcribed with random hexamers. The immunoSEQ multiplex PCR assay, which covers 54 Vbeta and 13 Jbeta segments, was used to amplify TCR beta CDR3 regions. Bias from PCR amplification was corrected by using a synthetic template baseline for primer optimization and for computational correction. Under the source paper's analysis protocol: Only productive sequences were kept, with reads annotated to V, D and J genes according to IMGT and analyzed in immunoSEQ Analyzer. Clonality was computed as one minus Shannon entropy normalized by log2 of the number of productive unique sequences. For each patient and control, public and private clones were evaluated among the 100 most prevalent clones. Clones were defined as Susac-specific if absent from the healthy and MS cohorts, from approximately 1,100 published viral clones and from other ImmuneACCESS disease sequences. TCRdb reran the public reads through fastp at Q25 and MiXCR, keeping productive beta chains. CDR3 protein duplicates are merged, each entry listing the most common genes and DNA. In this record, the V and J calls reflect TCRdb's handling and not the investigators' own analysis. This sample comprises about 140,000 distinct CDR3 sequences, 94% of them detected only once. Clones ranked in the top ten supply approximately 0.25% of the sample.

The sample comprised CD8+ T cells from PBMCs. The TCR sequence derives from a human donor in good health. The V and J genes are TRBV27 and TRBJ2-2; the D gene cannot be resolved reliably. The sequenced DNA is TGTGCCAGCAGTTTATCGGCGGACCTCACCGGGGAGCTGTTTTTT. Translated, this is CASSLSADLTGELFF.